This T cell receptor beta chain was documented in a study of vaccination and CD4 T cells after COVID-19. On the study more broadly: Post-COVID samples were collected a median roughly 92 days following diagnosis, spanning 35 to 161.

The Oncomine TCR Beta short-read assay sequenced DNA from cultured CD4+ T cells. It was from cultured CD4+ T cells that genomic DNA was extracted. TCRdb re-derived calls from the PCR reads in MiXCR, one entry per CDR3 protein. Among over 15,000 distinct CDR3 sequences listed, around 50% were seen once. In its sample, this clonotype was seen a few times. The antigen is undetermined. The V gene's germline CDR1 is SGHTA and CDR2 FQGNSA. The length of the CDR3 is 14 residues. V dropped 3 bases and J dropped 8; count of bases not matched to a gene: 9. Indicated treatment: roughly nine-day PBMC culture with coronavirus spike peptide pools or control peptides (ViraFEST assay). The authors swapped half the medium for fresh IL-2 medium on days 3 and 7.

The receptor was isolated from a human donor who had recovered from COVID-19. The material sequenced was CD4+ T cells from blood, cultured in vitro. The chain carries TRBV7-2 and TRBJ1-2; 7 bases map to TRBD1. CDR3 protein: CASSFSEGAGGYTF. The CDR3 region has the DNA TGTGCCAGCAGCTTTAGCGAGGGGGCCGGGGGCTACACCTTC.